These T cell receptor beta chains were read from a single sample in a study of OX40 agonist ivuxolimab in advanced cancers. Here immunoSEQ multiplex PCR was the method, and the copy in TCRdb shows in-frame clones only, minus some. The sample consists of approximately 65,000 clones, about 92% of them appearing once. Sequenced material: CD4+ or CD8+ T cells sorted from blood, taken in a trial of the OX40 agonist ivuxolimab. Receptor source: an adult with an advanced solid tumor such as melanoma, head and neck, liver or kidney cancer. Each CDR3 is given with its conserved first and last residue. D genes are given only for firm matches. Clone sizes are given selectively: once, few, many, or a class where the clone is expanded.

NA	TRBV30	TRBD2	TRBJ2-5	TGTGCCTGGTTGGGGGGGGGAGGAGAGACCCAGTACTTC	CAWLGGGGETQYF
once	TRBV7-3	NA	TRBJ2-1	TGTGCCAGCAGCTTAGATGCGCTGGGGGCCCCCTACAATGAGCAGTTCTTC	CASSLDALGAPYNEQFF
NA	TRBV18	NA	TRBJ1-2	TGTGCCAGCTCGCCACAGAGCTATGGCTACACCTTC	CASSPQSYGYTF
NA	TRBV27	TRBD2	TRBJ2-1	TGTGCCAGCAGTTTCGGGACTAGCGGGACCGGCTCCTACAATGAGCAGTTCTTC	CASSFGTSGTGSYNEQFF
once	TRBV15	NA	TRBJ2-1	TGTGCCACCAGCAGTCGGAGGGGGCGCTTCTACAATGAGCAGTTCTTC	CATSSRRGRFYNEQFF
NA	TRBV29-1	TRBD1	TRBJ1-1	TGCAGCGTAGGCCCCTACGGACAGGTGAACACTGAAGCTTTCTTT	CSVGPYGQVNTEAFF
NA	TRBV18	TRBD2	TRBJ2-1	TGTGCCAGCTCCGCCAAAGGACTAGCGGGAGTTGAGCAGTTCTTC	CASSAKGLAGVEQFF
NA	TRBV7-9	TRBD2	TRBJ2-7	TGTGCCAGCAGCTTAGTTCTAGCGGGAGGGCCGGGGGAGCAGTACTTC	CASSLVLAGGPGEQYF
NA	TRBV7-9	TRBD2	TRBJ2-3	TGTGCCAGCAGCTTCGGGGGGGACACGGGCACAGATACGCAGTATTTT	CASSFGGDTGTDTQYF
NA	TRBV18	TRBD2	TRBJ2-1	TGTGCCAGCTCACCACTTGGTCTAGCGGGAGGAGGGGGCTCCTACAATGAGCAGTTCTTC	CASSPLGLAGGGGSYNEQFF
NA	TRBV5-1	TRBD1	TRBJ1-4	TGCGCCAGCAGCCCGGGACAGCATCGCGAAAAACTGTTTTTT	CASSPGQHREKLFF
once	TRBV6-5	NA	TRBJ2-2	TGTGCCAGCAGTTACCTACAGGGCACCGGGGAGCTGTTTTTT	CASSYLQGTGELFF
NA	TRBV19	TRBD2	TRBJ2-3	TGTGCCAGTAATGGACTAGCGGGGCAAGATACGCAGTATTTT	CASNGLAGQDTQYF
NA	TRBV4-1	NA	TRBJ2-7	TGCGCCAGCAGCCAAGCACCAGACCAAAGCTCCTACGAGCAGTACTTC	CASSQAPDQSSYEQYF
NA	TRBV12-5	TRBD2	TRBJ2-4	TGTGCTAGTGGGTTGGTCCGGGGGGCTAGCGGGAGAGTAAAAAGGGCCAAAAACATTCAGTACTTC	CASGLVRGASGRVKRAKNIQYF
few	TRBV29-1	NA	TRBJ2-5	TGCAGCGTTGACGGGGCTGAGACCCAGTACTTC	CSVDGAETQYF
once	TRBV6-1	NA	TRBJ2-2	TGTGCCAGCAGTGAGATAGGCGGCCCGAACACCGGGGAGCTGTTTTTT	CASSEIGGPNTGELFF
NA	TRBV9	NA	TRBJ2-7	TGTGCCAGCAGCGCTTCCGGGACCGCCTACGAGCAGTACTTC	CASSASGTAYEQYF
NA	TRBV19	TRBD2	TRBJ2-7	TGTGCCAGTAGACGGACGGGACTAGCGGGACACGAGCAGTACTTC	CASRRTGLAGHEQYF
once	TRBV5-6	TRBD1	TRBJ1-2	TGTGCCAGCAGCTTGGAGTCGACAGGGGTTGGAGGCTACACCTTC	CASSLESTGVGGYTF
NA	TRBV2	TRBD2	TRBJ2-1	TGTGCCAGCAATTTAGCGGGAGACTCTTACAATGAGCAGTTCTTC	CASNLAGDSYNEQFF
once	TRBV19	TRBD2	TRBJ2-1	TGTGCCAGTAGTAGGACTAGCGGGAGTTCCTACAATGAGCAGTTCTTC	CASSRTSGSSYNEQFF
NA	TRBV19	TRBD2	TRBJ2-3	TGTGCCAGTAGTATAGCGGGAGGGCACCGCACAGATACGCAGTATTTT	CASSIAGGHRTDTQYF
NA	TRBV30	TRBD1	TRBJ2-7	TGTGCCTGGAGTGTACAGGGGGGCGAGCAGTACTTC	CAWSVQGGEQYF
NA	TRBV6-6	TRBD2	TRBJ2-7	TGTGCCAGCAGTTCTAGCGGTCCCTACGAGCAGTACTTC	CASSSSGPYEQYF
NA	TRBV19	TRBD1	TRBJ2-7	TGTGCCAGTAGTAGCTCGGACAGGGTTTACGAGCAGTACTTC	CASSSSDRVYEQYF
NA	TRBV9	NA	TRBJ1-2	TGTGCCAGCAGCCCCTACCACGGAGCTGGCTACACCTTC	CASSPYHGAGYTF
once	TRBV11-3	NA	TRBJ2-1	TGTGCCAGCAGCTTAGAGGGTGAGCAGTTCTTC	CASSLEGEQFF
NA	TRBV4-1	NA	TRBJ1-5	TGCGCCAGCAGCCAAGAAGGGGGGGGTAATCAGCCCCAGCATTTT	CASSQEGGGNQPQHF
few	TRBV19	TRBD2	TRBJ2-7	TGTGCCAGTAGTACGGGACTAGTTGGCTCCTACGAGCAGTACTTC	CASSTGLVGSYEQYF
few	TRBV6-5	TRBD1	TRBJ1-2	TGTGCCAGCAGTTACGCCGGACAGGGGGGTAGCTATGGCTACACCTTC	CASSYAGQGGSYGYTF
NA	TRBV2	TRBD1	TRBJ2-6	TGTGCCAGCAGTAAGACAGGGAGTGCTGGGGCCAACGTCCTGACTTTC	CASSKTGSAGANVLTF
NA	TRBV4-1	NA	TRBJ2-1	TGCGCCAGCAGCCAAGACCCCACTGGGCCCGAGTTCTTC	CASSQDPTGPEFF
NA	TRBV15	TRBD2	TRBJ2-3	TGTGCCACCAGCAGAGATTTAGCGGGGGCAGGGGATACGCAGTATTTT	CATSRDLAGAGDTQYF
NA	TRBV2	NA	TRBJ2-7	TGTGCCAGCAGTGAATACCGGAGCTCCTACGAGCAGTACTTC	CASSEYRSSYEQYF
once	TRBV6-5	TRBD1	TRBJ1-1	TGTGCCAGCAGTCAACAGGGGGGCACTGAAGCTTTCTTT	CASSQQGGTEAFF
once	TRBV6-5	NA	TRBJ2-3	TGTGCCAGCAGTAGGACATTAAGCACAGATACGCAGTATTTT	CASSRTLSTDTQYF
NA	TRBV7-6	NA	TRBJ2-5	TGTGCCAGCAGCCCCGGGCGGAACCCACTCTGGACCCAGTACTTC	CASSPGRNPLWTQYF
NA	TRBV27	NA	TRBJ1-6	TGTGCCAGCAGAATCCGACAGGAGGCTTCACCCCTCCACTTT	CASRIRQEASPLHF
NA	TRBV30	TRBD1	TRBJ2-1	TGTGCCTGGGACAGGGTGTCGGATGAGCAGTTCTTC	CAWDRVSDEQFF
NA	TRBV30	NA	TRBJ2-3	TGTGCCTGGAGTCTTGCCCCAGCGGGAGATACGCAGTATTTT	CAWSLAPAGDTQYF
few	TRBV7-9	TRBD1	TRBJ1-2	TGTGCCAGCAGCTATTGGGGACAGCCCGAAACCTTCTTC	CASSYWGQPETFF
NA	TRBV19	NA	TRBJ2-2	TGTGCCAGTAGTATAGGGAGGGGCGGTGGGGGTACGAACACCGGGGAGCTGTTTTTT	CASSIGRGGGGTNTGELFF
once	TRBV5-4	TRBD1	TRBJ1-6	TGTGCCAGCAGCTTATGGGACAGCTCCTATAATTCACCCCTCCACTTT	CASSLWDSSYNSPLHF
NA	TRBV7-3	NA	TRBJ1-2	TGTGACAGGGTGACTGGCTACACCTTC	CDRVTGYTF
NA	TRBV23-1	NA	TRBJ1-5	TGCGCCAGCAGGCCTTTGGGGGGGAGCAATCAGCCCCAGCATTTT	CASRPLGGSNQPQHF
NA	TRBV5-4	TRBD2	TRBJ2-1	TGTGCCAGCAGCAGCGGGGGGTTGTCCTACAATGAGCAGTTCTTC	CASSSGGLSYNEQFF
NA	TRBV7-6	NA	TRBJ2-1	TGTGCCAGCAGCTTATTGGTGAGGGGCTCCTACAATGAGCAGTTCTTC	CASSLLVRGSYNEQFF
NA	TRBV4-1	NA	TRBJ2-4	TGCGCCAGCAGCCAAGAGTGGCGGGACTCGCCGGTGTGGAGCATTCAGTACTTC	CASSQEWRDSPVWSIQYF
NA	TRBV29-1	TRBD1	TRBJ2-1	TGCAGCGTTGGGGACAGGAGCTCCTACAATGAGCAGTTCTTC	CSVGDRSSYNEQFF
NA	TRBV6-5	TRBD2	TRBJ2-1	TGTGCCAGCAGTTACGTCCGCGGGAGATCCTACAATGAGCAGTTCTTC	CASSYVRGRSYNEQFF
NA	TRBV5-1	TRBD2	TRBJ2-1	TGCGCCAGCAGCACTTCCGGGACTAGTTACAATGAGCAGTTCTTC	CASSTSGTSYNEQFF
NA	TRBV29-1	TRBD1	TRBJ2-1	TGCAGCGTTGATGTGAGGGGGCCAGGTGAGCAGTTCTTC	CSVDVRGPGEQFF
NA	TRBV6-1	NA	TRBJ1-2	TGTGCCAGCAGTGATACTGGGTTTTATGGCTACACCTTC	CASSDTGFYGYTF
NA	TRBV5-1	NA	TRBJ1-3	TGCGCCAGCAGCTTGAGTGGGGAAAGGGAAAACACCATATATTTT	CASSLSGERENTIYF
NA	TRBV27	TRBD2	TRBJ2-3	TGTGCCAGCAGTTTGGTCGGAATAGCGGGGGTCACAGATACGCAGTATTTT	CASSLVGIAGVTDTQYF
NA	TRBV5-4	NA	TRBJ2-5	TGTGCCAGCAGCTTACCGGGGGGCGGGGAGACCCAGTACTTC	CASSLPGGGETQYF
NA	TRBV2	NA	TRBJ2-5	TGTGCCACCGGGATGTTTAGGACTGGGGAGACCCAGTACTTC	CATGMFRTGETQYF
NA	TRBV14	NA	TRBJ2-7	TGTGCCAGCAGCCCACAGGGATACGAGCAGTACTTC	CASSPQGYEQYF
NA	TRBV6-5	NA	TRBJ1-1	TGTGCCAGCAGTTATACCTTCGACAGTGAAGCTTTCTTT	CASSYTFDSEAFF